Below, one T cell receptor (beta chain) is given with its context. Its target is not known. The V and J ends lost 2 bases and 5 bases, in that order; junction bases with no gene match: 2. This CDR3 contains 14 residues. Germline V gene sequence: CDR1 MRHNA, CDR2 SNTAGT. These data belong to a study of vaccination and CD4 T cells after COVID-19. Looking at the study overall: The interval from dose two to post-vaccine sampling had a median of approximately 70 days, and it ranged from 14 to 241.

The Oncomine TCR Beta short-read assay was applied to DNA of cultured CD4+ T cells. A single record per CDR3 protein comes from TCRdb applying MiXCR to the PCR reads. This table has more than 20,000 distinct CDR3 sequences, around 63% appearing once. Treatment here: roughly 10-day PBMC culture with coronavirus spike peptide pools or control peptides (ViraFEST assay). Fresh replacement IL-2 medium substituted for half the medium on days 3 and 7. The sequence derives from a human donor who had recovered from COVID-19. V and J are TRBV6-4 and TRBJ2-1; 8 bases are shared with TRBD2. Sequencing input: CD4+ T cells from blood, cultured in vitro. As DNA, the CDR3 is TGTGCCAGCAGTGACGTAGCGGGGAACAATGAGCAGTTCTTC. This encodes CASSDVAGNNEQFF.